Listed below are T cell receptor beta chains from one sample, sequenced in a study of blood T cell repertoires in COVID-19. Only in-frame clones appear in the TCRdb table, and some are missing; sequencing was by immunoSEQ multiplex PCR. The repertoire includes fewer than 250,000 clones, less than 90% of them detected once, and about 1.7% sits in the top ten. Sequencing input: peripheral blood. Receptors originate from a man between 65 and 85 years old with acute or convalescent COVID-19. Both conserved end residues are part of each CDR3. A D gene is named only where the DNA matches it firmly. The size of a clone is reported for some rows only, either as once, few or many, or as a class for expanded clones.

>TRBJ2-7|-|-|TRBV30
TGTGCCTGGAACAGGGCGCCGGATTACGAGCAGTACTTC
CAWNRAPDYEQYF
>TRBJ2-1|TRBD2|-|TRBV27
TGTGCCAGCAGTTCGCCAGGTCCCGGGACTAGCGGGAGCGGGGTGTACAATGAGCAGTTCTTC
CASSSPGPGTSGSGVYNEQFF
>TRBJ2-1|TRBD2|-|TRBV5-1
TGCGCCAGCAGCCCAAGGACTAGCGGGAGGGCGATCTACAATGAGCAGTTCTTC
CASSPRTSGRAIYNEQFF
>TRBJ2-6|TRBD1|once|TRBV5-1
TGCGCCAGCAGCTTGGCCGGGCAGGGGGCTGGGGCCAACGTCCTGACTTTC
CASSLAGQGAGANVLTF
>TRBJ2-5|-|-|TRBV18
TGTGCCAGCTCACCGCGGAGCGGCTTCCAAGAGACCCAGTACTTC
CASSPRSGFQETQYF
>TRBJ2-5|-|-|TRBV7-7
TGTGCTAGCAGCTTCGAGATCAGGGGGACCCAGTACTTC
CASSFEIRGTQYF
>TRBJ1-2|TRBD1|-|TRBV12-5
TGTGCTAGTGGGCAGAACCCGGGACAGGGGGCGACGGGCTACACCTTC
CASGQNPGQGATGYTF
>TRBJ2-7|-|-|TRBV27
TGTGCCAGCAGTCGCAGGGGATTGATGCAGTACTTC
CASSRRGLMQYF
>TRBJ1-2|-|-|TRBV7-6
TGTGCCAGCAGCTTAGGGACTGCGGATAACTATGGCTACACCTTC
CASSLGTADNYGYTF
>TRBJ2-7|TRBD2|-|TRBV27
TGTGCCAGCAGTTTGGAGGGAGGGGCCGGGGAGCAGTACTTC
CASSLEGGAGEQYF
>TRBJ2-7|-|-|TRBV7-9
TGTGCCAGCAGCCGCGGACTGAGCTCCTACGAGCAGTACTTC
CASSRGLSSYEQYF
>TRBJ2-7|-|few|TRBV7-9
TGTGCCAGCAGCTTAGCGAGCGGGCTAGACGAGCAGTACTTC
CASSLASGLDEQYF
>TRBJ2-2|-|-|TRBV4-2
TGTGCCAGCAGCCAAGATAGAAGAGAGGGAAACACCGGGGAGCTGTTTTTT
CASSQDRREGNTGELFF
>TRBJ1-2|-|-|TRBV16
TGTGCCAGCAGCCAATCCGGCGGGGATAACTATGGCTACACCTTC
CASSQSGGDNYGYTF
>TRBJ1-5|-|once|TRBV19
TGTGCCAGTAGTATGGTTCAGAGCAATCAGCCCCAGCATTTT
CASSMVQSNQPQHF
>TRBJ2-3|-|-|TRBV24-1
TGTGCCACCAGTGACGCGGCAGGGCCGGCAGATACGCAGTATTTT
CATSDAAGPADTQYF
>TRBJ1-5|TRBD1|-|TRBV5-5
TGTGCCAGCAGCCAACAACCGGGACAGGGAGCGGAGCTTTTT
CASSQQPGQGAELF
>TRBJ2-1|TRBD2|few|TRBV7-3
TGTGCCAGCAGCTTAACTAACACGGGCCCCGCGGGGGTGCAGTTCTTC
CASSLTNTGPAGVQFF
>TRBJ2-2|TRBD2|-|TRBV5-4
TGTGCCAGCAGTGCCGGGACTAGCGCCACCGGGGAGCTGTTTTTT
CASSAGTSATGELFF
>TRBJ1-1|TRBD1|-|TRBV2
TGTGCCAGCGGGCTTGGGGTGGACAGGGCGTGGGTAACTGAAGCTTTCTTT
CASGLGVDRAWVTEAFF
>TRBJ1-2|-|-|TRBV27
TGTGCCAGCAGTTTATCGACGGGAGTTAGCGGTGGCTACACCTTC
CASSLSTGVSGGYTF
>TRBJ2-7|TRBD2|-|TRBV19
TGTGCCAGTAGTGCCGGACTAGCACAAACCTACGAGCAGTACTTC
CASSAGLAQTYEQYF
>TRBJ2-1|TRBD2|-|TRBV3-1/TRBV3-2
TGTGCCAGCAGCCAGCTAGCGGGAGGGGAGCAGTTCTTC
CASSQLAGGEQFF
>TRBJ1-2|TRBD1|-|TRBV29-1
TGCAGCGTCCGGGACAGGGAGGTGTCCGGCTACACCTTC
CSVRDREVSGYTF
>TRBJ2-1|-|-|TRBV7-9
TGTGCCAGCAGCTCGGCTGGGCGCTACCCCTGGGAGTTCTTC
CASSSAGRYPWEFF
>TRBJ1-2|TRBD1|-|TRBV9
TGTGCCAGCAGCGTAGATACAGGGGGTGGCTACACCTTC
CASSVDTGGGYTF
>TRBJ1-2|-|-|TRBV5-8
TGTGCCAGCAGCGCCTCCGGGACACGGGCTGGGGGCTACACCTTC
CASSASGTRAGGYTF
>TRBJ2-3|-|-|TRBV2
TGTGCTTCGGGACTGGGGAGCACAGATACGCAGTATTTT
CASGLGSTDTQYF
>TRBJ2-7|TRBD1|-|TRBV24-1
TGTGCCACCAGTGACCCCGGGACAGGGGGCTACGAGCAGTACTTC
CATSDPGTGGYEQYF
>TRBJ2-7|TRBD2|-|TRBV2
TGTGCCAGCAAGTGGCGGGAGGGTTCTTCCGAGCAGTACTTC
CASKWREGSSEQYF
>TRBJ2-5|-|-|TRBV3-1/TRBV3-2
TGTGCCAGCAGCCGAACACCCGGGGAGACCCAGTACTTC
CASSRTPGETQYF
>TRBJ2-1|-|-|TRBV18
TGTGCCAGCTCACCTTCCATAGGCGGATCCTACAATGAGCAGTTCTTC
CASSPSIGGSYNEQFF
>TRBJ1-5|TRBD1|-|TRBV18
TGTGCCAGCTCCGAACAGGGGAATCAGCCCCAGCATTTT
CASSEQGNQPQHF
>TRBJ2-1|TRBD2|-|TRBV2
TGTGCCAGCATTAGGACTAGCGGGAGGAATGAGCAGTTCTTC
CASIRTSGRNEQFF
>TRBJ1-2|-|-|TRBV7-8
TGTGCCAGCAGTTATCCGGGACAAGGGCTGTATGGCTACACCTTC
CASSYPGQGLYGYTF
>TRBJ2-1|TRBD1|-|TRBV5-1
TGCGCCAGCAGCCGCGGGACAGGGTCCTACAATGAGCAGTTCTTC
CASSRGTGSYNEQFF
>TRBJ1-2|-|-|TRBV12-3/TRBV12-4
TGTGCCAGCAGGACCGGGAATGACTATGGCTACACCTTC
CASRTGNDYGYTF
>TRBJ1-2|TRBD1|-|TRBV29-1
TGCAGCGCCCAGACAGGGACAGTCTATGGCTACACCTTC
CSAQTGTVYGYTF
>TRBJ1-5|TRBD1|-|TRBV28
TGTGCCAGCAGTGCAAGGACAGGGAGCAATCAGCCCCAGCATTTT
CASSARTGSNQPQHF
>TRBJ1-2|-|-|TRBV7-9
TGTGCCAGCAGCCCCGGGGGGTCCATGCTTGGCTATGGCTACACCTTC
CASSPGGSMLGYGYTF
>TRBJ2-7|-|-|TRBV7-2
TGTGCCAGCAGCTTAGCTGGTCTAGGTATGGGCGAGCAGTACTTC
CASSLAGLGMGEQYF